Listed below are T cell receptor beta chains from one sample, sequenced in a study of OX40 agonist ivuxolimab in advanced cancers. The repertoire was sequenced with immunoSEQ multiplex PCR; TCRdb's copy has only in-frame clones and lacks some. The sample records 12,000 to 15,000 clones, roughly three quarters being singletons. The input for sequencing was CD4+ or CD8+ T cells sorted from blood, taken in a trial of the OX40 agonist ivuxolimab. The receptors originated from an adult with an advanced solid tumor such as melanoma, head and neck, liver or kidney cancer. The CDR3 runs from the conserved cysteine through the conserved F or W.

CDR3aa	v_gene	j_gene
CASSIAPTYTDTQYF	TRBV19	TRBJ2-3
CASGLPNSEEQYF	TRBV12-5	TRBJ2-7
CASSVGGENTEAFF	TRBV9	TRBJ1-1
CASSLTGAVETQYF	TRBV28	TRBJ2-5
CASSAAGDSYNEQFF	TRBV5-5	TRBJ2-1
CASTPGGDNYGYTF	TRBV6-5	TRBJ1-2
CASTHAGQVYGYTF	TRBV7-9	TRBJ1-2
CASRPGLANTGELFF	TRBV7-6	TRBJ2-2
CASSFWGPSYGYTF	TRBV5-1	TRBJ1-2
CASSWTSGGEQFF	TRBV7-9	TRBJ2-1
CASSGSTANSGNTIYF	TRBV2	TRBJ1-3
CASSQQGAGEQYF	TRBV4-1	TRBJ2-7
CASSVARGQGAEAFF	TRBV14	TRBJ1-1
CASSIGGASNEKLFF	TRBV9	TRBJ1-4
CASSQDRAGTGSQPQHF	TRBV4-3	TRBJ1-5
CATSEEGDQPQHF	TRBV15	TRBJ1-5
CASSFEVGMNTEAFF	TRBV5-1	TRBJ1-1
CASTSTDTQYF	TRBV6-5	TRBJ2-3
CASSLEIGGSYEQYF	TRBV7-6	TRBJ2-7
CASSLEPTGLYDTEAFF	TRBV28	TRBJ1-1
CASSYSGELYSYEQYF	TRBV6-5	TRBJ2-7
CASSALVVEFF	TRBV9	TRBJ2-1
CASTDMTNEQFF	TRBV11-2	TRBJ2-1
CASSHPGLNTYEQYF	TRBV7-9	TRBJ2-7
CATSRGRGTGGVEQFF	TRBV15	TRBJ2-1
CASSGRDIRYNEQFF	TRBV5-5	TRBJ2-1
CASSNSIDSYEQYF	TRBV4-2	TRBJ2-7
CASSFPLADTDTQYF	TRBV5-6	TRBJ2-3
CASSQILGGNYGYTF	TRBV4-3	TRBJ1-2
CASSSRAVGVYQETQYF	TRBV27	TRBJ2-5
CASIPGLYNEQFF	TRBV6-6	TRBJ2-1
CASSPRGAALATNEKLFF	TRBV11-2	TRBJ1-4
CASRVQGAGTEAFF	TRBV11-2	TRBJ1-1
CATSAPRPYEQYF	TRBV5-4	TRBJ2-7
CASSYQEFQTEAFF	TRBV6-5	TRBJ1-1
CASSSLAVTDTQYF	TRBV7-2	TRBJ2-3
CASSIIPGGTGELFF	TRBV19	TRBJ2-2
CASSSSFYEQYF	TRBV7-9	TRBJ2-7
CASSYGSGGTEAFF	TRBV6-5	TRBJ1-1
CASSWGLAGVTETQYF	TRBV5-6	TRBJ2-5
CASSVGTGISGNTIYF	TRBV9	TRBJ1-3
CASSLQGAQETQYF	TRBV28	TRBJ2-5
CASSVVGGWTGELFF	TRBV9	TRBJ2-2
CASSHETGLAGLGNEQFF	TRBV9	TRBJ2-1
CASSLIFGTGGSYNEQFF	TRBV7-4	TRBJ2-1
CASSLATGSSNQPQHF	TRBV5-6	TRBJ1-5
CASSEGGDTEAFF	TRBV2	TRBJ1-1
CASSLLLGGREQYF	TRBV28	TRBJ2-7
CASSLWTAMNTEAFF	TRBV28	TRBJ1-1
CASSSLSGNQPQHF	TRBV28	TRBJ1-5
CATSRDLGGAEGYTF	TRBV15	TRBJ1-2